In this sample, the clone carrying this T cell receptor beta chain turned up many times. The antigen is not known. This sample was included in a study of T cells in Graves' hyperthyroidism and ophthalmopathy. RNA transcripts served as the template for amplifying TCR beta CDR3 regions. HTBI primers were used for first-round RT-PCR of the TCR CDR3. MiXCR, run by TCRdb on the multiplex PCR reads, gives a single entry per CDR3 protein. Here the sample spans roughly 360,000 distinct CDR3 sequences, approximately 13% being singletons. The ends were cut back, 4 bases at V and 0 bases at J, with 7 bases in the middle. Germline assignment: CDR1 SGHNT and CDR2 YENEEA. CDR3 length: 14 amino acids. Hyperthyroidism in the patients, aged 18 to 65, was newly diagnosed and under 2 months in duration. Drawn at first hyperthyroidism diagnosis, the blood sample preceded any ophthalmopathy symptoms. Overall study findings and caveats: The blood repertoire included most of the expanded thyroid clonotypes above 0.001.

Sequenced sample: blood. This clonotype was sampled from a man younger than 45 with Graves' hyperthyroidism that later progressed to Graves' ophthalmopathy. The chain couples TRBV11-3 to TRBJ1-3; D gene uncertain. The CDR3 nucleotides read TGTGCCAGCAGCTCACAAAACTCTGGAAACACCATATATTTT. Its protein is CASSSQNSGNTIYF.